The rows below give T cell receptor beta chains drawn from one sample of a study of glioma-infiltrating T cells after dendritic cell vaccination. Assay used: immunoSEQ multiplex PCR; TCRdb lists only in-frame clones, some missing. Here the sample spans 75,000 to 85,000 clones, over 75% being singletons. The sequences come from blood, collected after dendritic cell vaccination. The receptors shown here come from a human donor with glioblastoma. The CDR3 runs from the conserved cysteine through the conserved F or W. A D gene is named only where the DNA matches it firmly. Expanded clones get a size class; other rows say once, few or many, or leave the size out.

V gene: TRBV7-2
clone size: -
J gene: TRBJ2-1
D gene: -
CDR3 DNA: TGTGCCAGCAGCTTAGCGGGGGGCTACAATGAGCAGTTCTTC
CDR3 protein: CASSLAGGYNEQFF

V gene: TRBV7-2
clone size: -
J gene: TRBJ2-7
D gene: TRBD2
CDR3 DNA: TGTGCCAGCAGCTCGGGTAGCGGGAGGGCCCTGGGCTACGAGCAGTACTTC
CDR3 protein: CASSSGSGRALGYEQYF

V gene: TRBV27
clone size: once
J gene: TRBJ2-5
D gene: -
CDR3 DNA: TGTGCCAGCAGTTTCTGGACTTCCCAGTACCAAGAGACCCAGTACTTC
CDR3 protein: CASSFWTSQYQETQYF

V gene: TRBV29-1
clone size: -
J gene: TRBJ2-1
D gene: TRBD2
CDR3 DNA: TGCAGCGTTGTGGGGGAGCGGGAGCTATACAATGAGCAGTTCTTC
CDR3 protein: CSVVGERELYNEQFF

V gene: TRBV15
clone size: -
J gene: TRBJ2-5
D gene: -
CDR3 DNA: TGTGCCACCAGCAGAGATATCTATGCTAGCGAGGAGGAGACCCAGTACTTC
CDR3 protein: CATSRDIYASEEETQYF

V gene: TRBV18
clone size: -
J gene: TRBJ2-7
D gene: TRBD2
CDR3 DNA: TGTGCCAGCTCACCCCTCGCCGCGGGAGGGTCCTACGAGCAGTACTTC
CDR3 protein: CASSPLAAGGSYEQYF

V gene: TRBV19
clone size: -
J gene: TRBJ2-3
D gene: TRBD2
CDR3 DNA: TGTGCCAGTAGTATACCCCCCGCCAGCGGGAGGGCCGGGAATACGCAGTATTTT
CDR3 protein: CASSIPPASGRAGNTQYF

V gene: TRBV19
clone size: -
J gene: TRBJ1-5
D gene: TRBD1
CDR3 DNA: TGTGCCAGTAAGGGGGACAGGGGATTTGGCAATCAGCCCCAGCATTTT
CDR3 protein: CASKGDRGFGNQPQHF

V gene: TRBV9
clone size: few
J gene: TRBJ1-2
D gene: -
CDR3 DNA: TGTGCCAGCAGCGTAGGCGGGATGAAGGACTATGGCTACACCTTC
CDR3 protein: CASSVGGMKDYGYTF

V gene: TRBV4-1
clone size: -
J gene: TRBJ2-1
D gene: TRBD2
CDR3 DNA: TGCGCCAGCAGCCACCAGCGGGAGGGCCTAGGGAATGAGCAGTTCTTC
CDR3 protein: CASSHQREGLGNEQFF

V gene: TRBV29-1
clone size: -
J gene: TRBJ1-2
D gene: -
CDR3 DNA: TGCAGCGTTGCCCCCGCACTTAACTATGGCTACACCTTC
CDR3 protein: CSVAPALNYGYTF

V gene: TRBV7-3
clone size: -
J gene: TRBJ2-2
D gene: TRBD1
CDR3 DNA: TGTGCCAGCAGCTTGACTCCGGGACAGGGGTCCGGGGAGCTGTTTTTT
CDR3 protein: CASSLTPGQGSGELFF

V gene: TRBV6-5
clone size: -
J gene: TRBJ2-5
D gene: TRBD1
CDR3 DNA: TGTGCCAGCAGTTACTCGGACAGGTTCCAAGAGACCCAGTACTTC
CDR3 protein: CASSYSDRFQETQYF

V gene: TRBV5-1
clone size: -
J gene: TRBJ2-7
D gene: -
CDR3 DNA: TGCGCCAGCAGCTCCCCGGGCGAGCAGTACTTC
CDR3 protein: CASSSPGEQYF

V gene: TRBV6-5
clone size: -
J gene: TRBJ1-6
D gene: -
CDR3 DNA: TGTGCCAGCACGGGGGGTGCGGGGGCGTCATCACCCCTCCACTTT
CDR3 protein: CASTGGAGASSPLHF

V gene: TRBV11-2
clone size: -
J gene: TRBJ1-3
D gene: -
CDR3 DNA: TGTGCCAGCAGCCGCCCCAGGGGCCTGTTCTCTGGAAACACCATATATTTT
CDR3 protein: CASSRPRGLFSGNTIYF

V gene: TRBV30
clone size: -
J gene: TRBJ2-5
D gene: -
CDR3 DNA: TGTGCCTGGAGTTCCTCTTTTCCTGTGGTAGCCGAACAAGAGACCCAGTACTTC
CDR3 protein: CAWSSSFPVVAEQETQYF

V gene: TRBV11-3
clone size: -
J gene: TRBJ2-3
D gene: TRBD1
CDR3 DNA: TGTGCCAGCAGCTTAGGGGACAGAAGCACAGATACGCAGTATTTT
CDR3 protein: CASSLGDRSTDTQYF

V gene: TRBV7-9
clone size: -
J gene: TRBJ2-6
D gene: -
CDR3 DNA: TGTGCCAGCAGCTTAGTCGGCAGGGGCCGCTCTGGGGCCAACGTCCTGACTTTC
CDR3 protein: CASSLVGRGRSGANVLTF

V gene: TRBV27
clone size: once
J gene: TRBJ1-1
D gene: -
CDR3 DNA: TGTGCCAGCAGTTCTTTGAGGGACACTGAAGCTTTCTTT
CDR3 protein: CASSSLRDTEAFF

V gene: TRBV30
clone size: -
J gene: TRBJ1-4
D gene: -
CDR3 DNA: TGTGCCTGGAGTTCGTCGGGACTAATGATTGGAAAACTGTTTTTT
CDR3 protein: CAWSSSGLMIGKLFF

V gene: TRBV18
clone size: -
J gene: TRBJ2-3
D gene: TRBD2
CDR3 DNA: TGTGCCAGCTCAACGCGCGGGGGGGCAGATACGCAGTATTTT
CDR3 protein: CASSTRGGADTQYF

V gene: TRBV19
clone size: -
J gene: TRBJ1-2
D gene: TRBD1
CDR3 DNA: TGTGCCAGTAGTCTAGGTGCAGGGGGGTCTTATTACTATGGCTACACCTTC
CDR3 protein: CASSLGAGGSYYYGYTF

V gene: TRBV5-8
clone size: -
J gene: TRBJ2-1
D gene: -
CDR3 DNA: TGTGCCAGCAGCTTGATCGCGGATGTCTACAATGAGCAGTTCTTC
CDR3 protein: CASSLIADVYNEQFF

V gene: TRBV7-9
clone size: -
J gene: TRBJ1-5
D gene: TRBD1
CDR3 DNA: TGTGCCAGCAGCTTAGGGACAGGGATTCAGCCCCAGCATTTT
CDR3 protein: CASSLGTGIQPQHF

V gene: TRBV29-1
clone size: -
J gene: TRBJ2-7
D gene: -
CDR3 DNA: TGCAGCGTTGCTCTAGCCCAAGGATCCTACGAGCAGTACTTC
CDR3 protein: CSVALAQGSYEQYF

V gene: TRBV7-7
clone size: -
J gene: TRBJ2-2
D gene: TRBD2
CDR3 DNA: TGTGCTAGCAGCTTAAATCCTAGCGGGAGTTGGGACACCGGGGAGCTGTTTTTT
CDR3 protein: CASSLNPSGSWDTGELFF

V gene: TRBV10-3
clone size: -
J gene: TRBJ2-5
D gene: -
CDR3 DNA: TGTGCCATCAGTGAGGGGGAGACATTGGGGTTATCCCAGTACTTC
CDR3 protein: CAISEGETLGLSQYF

V gene: TRBV4-2
clone size: -
J gene: TRBJ2-7
D gene: TRBD2
CDR3 DNA: TGTGCCAGCAGCCAAGATCTCCTAGCGGGATCGGCCGAGCAGTACTTC
CDR3 protein: CASSQDLLAGSAEQYF

V gene: TRBV7-2
clone size: once
J gene: TRBJ2-1
D gene: -
CDR3 DNA: TGTGCCAGCAGCCTCAGTAATGAGCAGTTCTTC
CDR3 protein: CASSLSNEQFF

V gene: TRBV5-1
clone size: -
J gene: TRBJ2-3
D gene: TRBD1
CDR3 DNA: TGCGCCAGCAGCCCCGACAGGGTTGCAGATACGCAGTATTTT
CDR3 protein: CASSPDRVADTQYF

V gene: TRBV9
clone size: -
J gene: TRBJ2-3
D gene: TRBD2
CDR3 DNA: TGTGCCAGCAGCGTAAGGTTCGGGGGGACTAGCACAGATACGCAGTATTTT
CDR3 protein: CASSVRFGGTSTDTQYF

V gene: TRBV7-2
clone size: -
J gene: TRBJ1-1
D gene: -
CDR3 DNA: TGTGCCAGCAGCTTAGGGGGGACTGCGAACACTGAAGCTTTCTTT
CDR3 protein: CASSLGGTANTEAFF

V gene: TRBV2
clone size: -
J gene: TRBJ2-1
D gene: TRBD2
CDR3 DNA: TGTGCCAGCAGAAAACTAGCGGAGGGAAGATACAATGAGCAGTTCTTC
CDR3 protein: CASRKLAEGRYNEQFF

V gene: TRBV5-4
clone size: -
J gene: TRBJ1-6
D gene: -
CDR3 DNA: TGTGCCAGCATGTGGGGGGGCGGTAATTCACCCCTCCACTTT
CDR3 protein: CASMWGGGNSPLHF

V gene: TRBV5-1
clone size: -
J gene: TRBJ2-7
D gene: -
CDR3 DNA: TGCGCCAGCAGCTTAGGCACAGGAGACCTACGGGAGCAGTACTTC
CDR3 protein: CASSLGTGDLREQYF

V gene: TRBV15
clone size: -
J gene: TRBJ2-1
D gene: TRBD2
CDR3 DNA: TGTGCCACCAGCAGAGATGAGCGGGGGGGCTCCTTCTTC
CDR3 protein: CATSRDERGGSFF

V gene: TRBV11-2
clone size: -
J gene: TRBJ1-3
D gene: TRBD1
CDR3 DNA: TGTGCCAGCAGCCCTACGAACAGGGGAGGAAACACCATATATTTT
CDR3 protein: CASSPTNRGGNTIYF

V gene: TRBV6-5
clone size: -
J gene: TRBJ1-1
D gene: -
CDR3 DNA: TGTGCCAGCAGTCCCCGGGGGGGGACTGAAGCTTTCTTT
CDR3 protein: CASSPRGGTEAFF

V gene: TRBV5-4
clone size: -
J gene: TRBJ2-7
D gene: -
CDR3 DNA: TGTGCCAGCAGCTTGGCAGGGTCCTACGAGCAGTACTTC
CDR3 protein: CASSLAGSYEQYF